These T cell receptor beta chains were read from a single sample in a study of blood T cell repertoires in COVID-19. Sequencing used immunoSEQ multiplex PCR; TCRdb keeps in-frame clones, though not all of them. The table records 95,000 to 130,000 clones, around four fifths of them present only once. Sequenced input: peripheral blood. The source of these receptors is a young man with acute or convalescent COVID-19. Both conserved end residues are part of each CDR3. Each record gives: J gene, D gene, V gene, clone size, CDR3 protein, CDR3 DNA. The D gene is left open where the match is weak. Only part of the rows carry a size: once, few, many, or a class if the clone is expanded.

j_call: TRBJ2-1
d_call: TRBD2
v_call: TRBV15
clone_size: .
cdr3_aa: CATSRELGLAGRDEQFF
cdr3_nt: TGTGCCACCAGCAGAGAGTTGGGACTAGCGGGACGGGATGAGCAGTTCTTC

j_call: TRBJ1-6
d_call: TRBD1
v_call: TRBV6-5
clone_size: medium-sized
cdr3_aa: CASSRSVGQLLHF
cdr3_nt: TGTGCCAGCAGCCGATCGGTGGGACAGCTCCTCCACTTT

j_call: TRBJ2-2
d_call: TRBD2
v_call: TRBV4-2
clone_size: .
cdr3_aa: CAASGSFTGELFF
cdr3_nt: TGTGCCGCTAGCGGGAGTTTCACCGGGGAGCTGTTTTTT

j_call: TRBJ1-1
d_call: TRBD1
v_call: TRBV5-4
clone_size: .
cdr3_aa: CASSFDRVAAFF
cdr3_nt: TGTGCCAGCAGCTTCGACAGGGTAGCAGCTTTCTTT

j_call: TRBJ1-2
d_call: .
v_call: TRBV19
clone_size: few
cdr3_aa: CASSISGAAHGYTF
cdr3_nt: TGTGCCAGTAGTATTTCAGGGGCGGCTCATGGCTACACCTTC

j_call: TRBJ2-5
d_call: TRBD2
v_call: TRBV7-9
clone_size: .
cdr3_aa: CASSGRGGETQYF
cdr3_nt: TGTGCCAGCAGCGGTAGGGGAGGGGAGACCCAGTACTTC

j_call: TRBJ1-5
d_call: .
v_call: TRBV6-2/TRBV6-3
clone_size: .
cdr3_aa: CASSYAARGNQPQHF
cdr3_nt: TGTGCCAGCAGTTACGCGGCCCGGGGCAATCAGCCCCAGCATTTT

j_call: TRBJ2-5
d_call: .
v_call: TRBV3-1/TRBV3-2
clone_size: .
cdr3_aa: CASSQETDQETQYF
cdr3_nt: TGTGCCAGCAGCCAAGAAACAGATCAAGAGACCCAGTACTTC

j_call: TRBJ2-2
d_call: TRBD1
v_call: TRBV9
clone_size: once
cdr3_aa: CASSVTDRGRLTGELFF
cdr3_nt: TGTGCCAGCAGCGTAACAGACAGGGGGCGCCTCACCGGGGAGCTGTTTTTT

j_call: TRBJ1-1
d_call: TRBD1
v_call: TRBV5-5
clone_size: .
cdr3_aa: CASSLVGGHTEAFF
cdr3_nt: TGTGCCAGCAGCTTGGTAGGGGGCCACACTGAAGCTTTCTTT

j_call: TRBJ2-2
d_call: .
v_call: TRBV10-1
clone_size: once
cdr3_aa: CASSGNTGELFF
cdr3_nt: TGCGCCAGCAGCGGGAATACCGGGGAGCTGTTTTTT

j_call: TRBJ2-7
d_call: .
v_call: TRBV7-2
clone_size: .
cdr3_aa: CASSKPGALTYEQYF
cdr3_nt: TGTGCCAGCAGTAAACCAGGGGCCCTAACCTACGAGCAGTACTTC

j_call: TRBJ2-3
d_call: .
v_call: TRBV27
clone_size: once
cdr3_aa: CASSFSGDGTDTQYF
cdr3_nt: TGTGCCAGCAGTTTTTCGGGGGACGGCACAGATACGCAGTATTTT

j_call: TRBJ1-5
d_call: .
v_call: TRBV30
clone_size: .
cdr3_aa: CAWSPGREVQPQHF
cdr3_nt: TGTGCCTGGAGCCCCGGCAGGGAGGTACAGCCCCAGCATTTT

j_call: TRBJ1-5
d_call: .
v_call: TRBV4-2
clone_size: once
cdr3_aa: CASSQLLGGENQPQHF
cdr3_nt: TGTGCCAGCAGCCAACTCCTTGGGGGGGAGAATCAGCCCCAGCATTTT

j_call: TRBJ1-1
d_call: .
v_call: TRBV7-3
clone_size: .
cdr3_aa: CASRQPPSTEAFF
cdr3_nt: TGTGCCAGCAGGCAACCTCCGAGCACTGAAGCTTTCTTT

j_call: TRBJ1-4
d_call: TRBD1
v_call: TRBV19
clone_size: .
cdr3_aa: CASSRDGTGGNEKLFF
cdr3_nt: TGTGCCAGTAGTAGGGACGGGACAGGGGGAAATGAAAAACTGTTTTTT

j_call: TRBJ2-3
d_call: TRBD1
v_call: TRBV11-1
clone_size: .
cdr3_aa: CASSLQGQTTDTQYF
cdr3_nt: TGTGCCAGCAGCCTACAGGGACAGACCACAGATACGCAGTATTTT

j_call: TRBJ2-7
d_call: TRBD1
v_call: TRBV12-3/TRBV12-4
clone_size: .
cdr3_aa: CASHRGGLTEQYF
cdr3_nt: TGTGCCAGCCACAGGGGTGGTTTAACGGAGCAGTACTTC

j_call: TRBJ2-7
d_call: TRBD2
v_call: TRBV11-2
clone_size: .
cdr3_aa: CASSPRLAGDYEQYF
cdr3_nt: TGTGCCAGCAGCCCCCGACTAGCGGGGGACTACGAGCAGTACTTC

j_call: TRBJ2-4
d_call: .
v_call: TRBV2
clone_size: few
cdr3_aa: CASSAGVGNIQYF
cdr3_nt: TGTGCCAGCAGTGCAGGGGTAGGAAACATTCAGTACTTC

j_call: TRBJ2-2
d_call: .
v_call: TRBV5-1
clone_size: .
cdr3_aa: CASSLATGRTGELFF
cdr3_nt: TGCGCCAGCAGCTTGGCGACTGGTCGTACCGGGGAGCTGTTTTTT

j_call: TRBJ1-5
d_call: .
v_call: TRBV19
clone_size: .
cdr3_aa: CASSMMGRGNQPQHF
cdr3_nt: TGTGCCAGTAGTATGATGGGGAGGGGCAATCAGCCCCAGCATTTT

j_call: TRBJ1-5
d_call: TRBD1
v_call: TRBV4-1
clone_size: .
cdr3_aa: CASSQTGSNQPQHF
cdr3_nt: TGCGCCAGCAGCCAGACAGGGTCGAATCAGCCCCAGCATTTT

j_call: TRBJ2-1
d_call: TRBD1
v_call: TRBV18
clone_size: .
cdr3_aa: CASSHRGSSYNEQFF
cdr3_nt: TGTGCCAGCTCACACAGGGGAAGCTCCTACAATGAGCAGTTCTTC

j_call: TRBJ1-5
d_call: TRBD1
v_call: TRBV19
clone_size: .
cdr3_aa: CASSIRTGGSQPQHF
cdr3_nt: TGTGCCAGTAGTATAAGAACAGGGGGTTCTCAGCCCCAGCATTTT

j_call: TRBJ2-3
d_call: TRBD1
v_call: TRBV3-1/TRBV3-2
clone_size: .
cdr3_aa: CASSQPGTGKDTQYF
cdr3_nt: TGTGCCAGCAGCCAACCCGGGACAGGGAAAGATACGCAGTATTTT

j_call: TRBJ2-6
d_call: TRBD1
v_call: TRBV3-1/TRBV3-2
clone_size: .
cdr3_aa: CASSQDGHHLSTGPVSGANVLTF
cdr3_nt: TGTGCCAGCAGCCAAGATGGGCACCATCTTTCGACAGGGCCGGTCTCTGGGGCCAACGTCCTGACTTTC

j_call: TRBJ1-1
d_call: .
v_call: TRBV20-1
clone_size: .
cdr3_aa: CSASLSSTGSTEAFF
cdr3_nt: TGCAGTGCTAGTTTAAGTTCCACGGGGAGCACTGAAGCTTTCTTT

j_call: TRBJ1-1
d_call: .
v_call: TRBV19
clone_size: once
cdr3_aa: CASSRGGRGTEAFF
cdr3_nt: TGTGCCAGTAGCCGTGGGGGGAGGGGTACTGAAGCTTTCTTT

j_call: TRBJ1-6
d_call: .
v_call: TRBV27
clone_size: .
cdr3_aa: CASSFTGTPYNSPLHF
cdr3_nt: TGTGCCAGCAGTTTTACCGGGACACCCTACAATTCACCCCTCCACTTT